The following is a T cell receptor (beta chain) sequence with its context. Arm-PCR with iRepertoire HTBI primers amplified the CDR3 regions for these TCR beta libraries. MiXCR, run by TCRdb on the multiplex PCR reads, gives a single entry per CDR3 protein. The sample carries roughly 430,000 distinct CDR3 sequences, around 15% recorded once. Time point meaning: newly diagnosed GD, antithyroid drugs for less than 3 months. RNA isolated from PBMCs was used to make the TCR library. The data are from a study of regulatory T cells in long-lasting Graves disease. Another study also made use of these data, one on T cells in Graves' hyperthyroidism and ophthalmopathy. That source adds: With a duration under 2 months, the hyperthyroidism was newly diagnosed in patients aged 18 to 65.

The TCR comes from a woman between 25 and 40 years old with Graves disease. The sample here was peripheral blood mononuclear cells (PBMCs), taken at new diagnosis, from a patient treated with antithyroid drugs.

CDR3 sequence (DNA): TGTGCCAGCAGTTACTCTCCCAGCCAAGAGACCCAGTACTTC. Translated, it gives CASSYSPSQETQYF. The V call is TRBV6-2 or TRBV6-3, the J call TRBJ2-5; D uncertain. With 0 bases removed from V and 1 base from J, the gap between germline ends came to 6 bases. This CDR3 has 14 amino acids. Germline V CDR1 and CDR2: MNHEY, SVGEGT.